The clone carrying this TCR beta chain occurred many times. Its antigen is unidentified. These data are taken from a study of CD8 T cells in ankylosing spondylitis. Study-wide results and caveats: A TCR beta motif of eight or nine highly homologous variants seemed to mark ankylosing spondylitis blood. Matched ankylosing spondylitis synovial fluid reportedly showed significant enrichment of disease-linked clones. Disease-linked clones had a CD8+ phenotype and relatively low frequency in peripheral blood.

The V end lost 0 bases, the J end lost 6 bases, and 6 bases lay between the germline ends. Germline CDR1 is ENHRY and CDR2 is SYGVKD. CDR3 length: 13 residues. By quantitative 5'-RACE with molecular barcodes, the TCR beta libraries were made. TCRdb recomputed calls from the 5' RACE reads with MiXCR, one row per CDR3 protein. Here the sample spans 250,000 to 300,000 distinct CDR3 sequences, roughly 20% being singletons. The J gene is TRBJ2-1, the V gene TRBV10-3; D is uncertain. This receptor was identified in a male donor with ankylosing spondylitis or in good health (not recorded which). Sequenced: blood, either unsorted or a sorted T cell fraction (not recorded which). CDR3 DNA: TGTGCCATCAGTGAGTCGATCAGCAATGAGCAGTTCTTC. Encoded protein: CAISESISNEQFF.